This entry describes one T cell receptor (beta chain). Its antigen remains unknown. The data originate from a study of cytomegalovirus exposure and HLA in healthy donors. Study-wide context: There were about 85 million unique TCRs (from HLA-typed donors) in an early data release.

General study results and limits: Common viral pathogens seemed, in a later analysis, to connect with several of the most significant clusters. In an earlier analysis, about 87% or about 30%: the productive usage of most TCR beta V segments. A cluster of highly shared sequence variants was likely a sequencing artifact.

The PCR ran on 60 Vbeta and 13 Jbeta primers. TCRdb's table, derived via immunoSEQ multiplex PCR, lists solely in-frame clones and lacks some. The sample consists of some 150,000 clones, 75% to 80% of them appearing once. The sequencing sample was made of PBMCs. The origin of this receptor is a male donor in good health and CMV-seronegative.

The CDR3 loop reads CASSFELARGEQYF. As DNA, the CDR3 is TGTGCCAGCAGCTTCGAACTAGCGAGGGGCGAGCAGTACTTC. The rearrangement joins TRBV7-6 to TRBJ2-7, with TRBD2 matching 7 bases. With 3 bases clipped from V and 6 bases from J, the junction kept 8 bases outside the gene matches. The CDR3 has 14 amino acids. Germline assignment: CDR1 SGHVS and CDR2 FNYEAQ.